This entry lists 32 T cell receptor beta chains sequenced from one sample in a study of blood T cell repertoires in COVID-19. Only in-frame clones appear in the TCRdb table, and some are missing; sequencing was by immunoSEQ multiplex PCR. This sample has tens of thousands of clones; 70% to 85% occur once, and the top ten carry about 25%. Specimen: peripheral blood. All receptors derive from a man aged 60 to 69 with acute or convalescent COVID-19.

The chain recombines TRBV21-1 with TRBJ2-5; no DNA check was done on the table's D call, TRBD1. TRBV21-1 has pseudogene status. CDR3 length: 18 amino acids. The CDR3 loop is CASSKEGAGTPRQETQYF. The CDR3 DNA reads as TGTGCCAGCAGCAAAGAGGGGGCCGGGACTCCGCGACAAGAGACCCAGTACTTC.

The CDR3: CASSEGLALDTQYF. The CDR3 bases are TGCGCCAGCAGTGAAGGACTAGCATTGGATACGCAGTATTTT. This rearrangement joins TRBV5-1 to TRBJ2-3; TRBD2 matches at 8 bases. The V and J ends lost 5 bases and 6 bases, in that order; junction bases with no gene match: 8. This CDR3 comprises 14 residues. Germline V lookup: CDR1 SGHRS, CDR2 YFSETQ.

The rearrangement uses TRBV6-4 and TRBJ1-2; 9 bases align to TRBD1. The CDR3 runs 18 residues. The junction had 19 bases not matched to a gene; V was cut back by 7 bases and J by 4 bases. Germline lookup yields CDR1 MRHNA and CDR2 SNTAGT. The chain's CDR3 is CASNCIVPGQGPPYGYTF. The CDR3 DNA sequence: TGTGCCAGCAACTGTATAGTTCCCGGACAGGGGCCCCCCTATGGCTACACCTTC.

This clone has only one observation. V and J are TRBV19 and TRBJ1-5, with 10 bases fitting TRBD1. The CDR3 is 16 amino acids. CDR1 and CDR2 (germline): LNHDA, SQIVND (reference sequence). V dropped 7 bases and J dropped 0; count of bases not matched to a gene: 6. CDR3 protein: CASKRGDRGSNQPQHF. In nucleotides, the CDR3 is TGTGCCAGTAAACGGGGGGACAGGGGTAGCAATCAGCCCCAGCATTTT.

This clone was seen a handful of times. The CDR3 DNA is TGCGCCAGCAGCCCAGGTTTGGGGGCCGGGGATACGCAGTATTTT. This codes for CASSPGLGAGDTQYF. The V call is TRBV5-1, the J call TRBJ2-3, with D possibly TRBD1 on 6 matching bases. V was shortened by 4 bases and J by 6 bases, with 18 bases between the two germline ends. The CDR3 runs 15 residues. Germline V CDR1 and CDR2: SGHRS, YFSETQ. The complete variable domain, with remaining parts taken from reference TRBV5-1 and TRBJ2-3, reads KAGVTQTPRYLIKTRGQQVTLSCSPISGHRSVSWYQQTPGQGLQFLFEYFSETQRNKGNFPGRFSGRQFSNSRSEMNVSTLELGDSALYLCASSPGLGAGDTQYFGPGTRLTVL.

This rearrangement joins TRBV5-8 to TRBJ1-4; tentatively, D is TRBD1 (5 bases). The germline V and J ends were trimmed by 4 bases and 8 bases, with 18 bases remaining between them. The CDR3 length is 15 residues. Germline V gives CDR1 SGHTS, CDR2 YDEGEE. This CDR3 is CASSPGRGINEKLFF. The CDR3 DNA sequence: TGTGCCAGCAGCCCAGGGCGGGGAATCAACGAAAAACTGTTTTTT.

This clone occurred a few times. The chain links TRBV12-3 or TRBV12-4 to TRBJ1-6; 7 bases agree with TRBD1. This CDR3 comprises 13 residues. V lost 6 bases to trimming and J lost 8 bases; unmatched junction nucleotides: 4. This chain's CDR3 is CASRRQGDSPLHF. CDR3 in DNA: TGTGCCAGCAGGAGACAGGGAGATTCACCCCTCCACTTT.

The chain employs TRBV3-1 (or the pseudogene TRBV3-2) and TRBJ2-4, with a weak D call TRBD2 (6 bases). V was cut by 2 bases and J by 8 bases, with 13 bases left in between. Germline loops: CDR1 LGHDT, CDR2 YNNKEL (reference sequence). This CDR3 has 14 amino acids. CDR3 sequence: CASSQTGTGDIQYF. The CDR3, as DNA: TGTGCCAGCAGCCAAACCGGGACTGGTGACATTCAGTACTTC.

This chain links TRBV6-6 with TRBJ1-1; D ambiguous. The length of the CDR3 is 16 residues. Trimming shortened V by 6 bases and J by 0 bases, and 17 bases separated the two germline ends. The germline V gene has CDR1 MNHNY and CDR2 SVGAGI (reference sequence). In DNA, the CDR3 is TGTGCCAGCAGCCTCCTCGGAGGCAGATTGAACACTGAAGCTTTCTTT. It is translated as CASSLLGGRLNTEAFF.

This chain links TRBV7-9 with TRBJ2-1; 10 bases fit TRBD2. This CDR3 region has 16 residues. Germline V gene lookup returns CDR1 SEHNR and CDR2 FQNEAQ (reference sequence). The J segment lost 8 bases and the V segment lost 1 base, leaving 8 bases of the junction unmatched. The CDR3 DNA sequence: TGTGCCAGCAGCTTAGGGGTAGCGGGGGGTGGCGATGAGCAGTTCTTC. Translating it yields CASSLGVAGGGDEQFF.

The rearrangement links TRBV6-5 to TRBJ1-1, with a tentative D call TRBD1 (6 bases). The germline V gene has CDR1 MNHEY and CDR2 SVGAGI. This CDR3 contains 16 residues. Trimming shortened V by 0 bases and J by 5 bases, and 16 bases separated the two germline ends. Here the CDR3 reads CASSYSRGRGGTEAFF. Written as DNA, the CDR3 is TGTGCCAGCAGTTACTCCCGAGGCAGGGGTGGGACTGAAGCTTTCTTT.

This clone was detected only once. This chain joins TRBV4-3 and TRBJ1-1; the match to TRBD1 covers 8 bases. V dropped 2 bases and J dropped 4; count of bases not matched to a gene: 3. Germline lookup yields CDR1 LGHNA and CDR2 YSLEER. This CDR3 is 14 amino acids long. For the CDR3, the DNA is TGCGCCAGCAGCCAACAGGGGGCAGGCACTGAAGCTTTCTTT. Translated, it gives CASSQQGAGTEAFF.

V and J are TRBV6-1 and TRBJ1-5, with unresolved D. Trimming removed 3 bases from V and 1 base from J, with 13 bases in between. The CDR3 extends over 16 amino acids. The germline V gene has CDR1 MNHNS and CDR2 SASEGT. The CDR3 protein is CASSDTGSGSNQPQHF. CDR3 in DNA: TGTGCCAGCAGTGATACGGGGTCTGGAAGCAATCAGCCCCAGCATTTT.

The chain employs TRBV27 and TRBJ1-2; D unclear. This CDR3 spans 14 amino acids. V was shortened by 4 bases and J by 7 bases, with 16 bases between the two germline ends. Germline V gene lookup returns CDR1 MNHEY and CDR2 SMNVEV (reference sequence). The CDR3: CASSWRARWGGYTF. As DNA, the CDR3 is TGTGCCAGCAGTTGGAGGGCGCGCTGGGGTGGCTACACCTTC.

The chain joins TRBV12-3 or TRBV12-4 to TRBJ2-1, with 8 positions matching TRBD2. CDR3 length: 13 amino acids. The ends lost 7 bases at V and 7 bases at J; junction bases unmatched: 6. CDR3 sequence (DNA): TGTGCCAGCAATCAGGCGGGGGGTAATGAGCAGTTCTTC. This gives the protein CASNQAGGNEQFF.

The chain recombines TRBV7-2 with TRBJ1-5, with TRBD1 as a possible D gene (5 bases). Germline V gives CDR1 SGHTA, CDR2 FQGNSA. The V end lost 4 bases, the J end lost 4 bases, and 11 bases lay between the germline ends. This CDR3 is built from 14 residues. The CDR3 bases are TGTGCCAGCAGCTACAACGCAGGGAATCAGCCCCAGCATTTT. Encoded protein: CASSYNAGNQPQHF.

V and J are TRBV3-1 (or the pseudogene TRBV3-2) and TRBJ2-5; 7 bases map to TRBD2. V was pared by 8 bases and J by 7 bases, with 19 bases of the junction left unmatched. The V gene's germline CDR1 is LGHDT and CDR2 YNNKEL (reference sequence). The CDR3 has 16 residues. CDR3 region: CASSGLPNGPDGTQYF. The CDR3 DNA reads TGTGCCAGCTCGGGACTACCTAATGGTCCCGATGGGACCCAGTACTTC.

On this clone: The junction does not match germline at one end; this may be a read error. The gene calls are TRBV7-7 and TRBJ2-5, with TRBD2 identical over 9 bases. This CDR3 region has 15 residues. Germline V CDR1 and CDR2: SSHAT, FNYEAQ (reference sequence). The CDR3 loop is CASSLMAGGRETQYF. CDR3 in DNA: TGTGCTAGCAGCTTAATGGCGGGGGGGCGGGAGACCCAGTACTTC.

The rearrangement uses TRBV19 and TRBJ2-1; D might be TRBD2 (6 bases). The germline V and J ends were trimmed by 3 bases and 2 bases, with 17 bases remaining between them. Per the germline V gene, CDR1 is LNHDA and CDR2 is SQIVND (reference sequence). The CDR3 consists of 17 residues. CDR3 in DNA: TGTGCCAGTAGTATGAGGTGGGGGGTAGGCGCCTACAATGAGCAGTTCTTC. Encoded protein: CASSMRWGVGAYNEQFF.

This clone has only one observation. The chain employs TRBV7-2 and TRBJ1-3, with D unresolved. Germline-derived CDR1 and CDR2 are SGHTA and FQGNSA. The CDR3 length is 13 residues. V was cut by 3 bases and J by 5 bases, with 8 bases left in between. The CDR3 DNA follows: TGTGCCAGCAGCTTGTACGAGAGAAACACCATATATTTT. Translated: CASSLYERNTIYF.

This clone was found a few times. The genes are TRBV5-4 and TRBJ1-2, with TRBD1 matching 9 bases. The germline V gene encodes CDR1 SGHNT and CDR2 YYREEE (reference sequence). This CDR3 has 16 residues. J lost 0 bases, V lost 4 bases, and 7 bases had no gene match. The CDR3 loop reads CASSAGTGIANYGYTF. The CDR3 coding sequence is TGTGCCAGCAGCGCAGGGACAGGGATAGCTAACTATGGCTACACCTTC.

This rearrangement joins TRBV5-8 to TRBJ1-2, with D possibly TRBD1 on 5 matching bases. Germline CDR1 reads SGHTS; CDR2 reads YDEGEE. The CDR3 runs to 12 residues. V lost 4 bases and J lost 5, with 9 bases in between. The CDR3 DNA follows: TGTGCCAGCAGCAGGGGTCGTTATGGCTACACCTTC. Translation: CASSRGRYGYTF.

The CDR3 sequence: CASSAGLAYINEQFF. CDR3 sequence (DNA): TGCGCCAGCAGCGCGGGACTAGCATACATCAATGAGCAGTTCTTC. The chain uses TRBV5-1 and TRBJ2-1, with TRBD2 matching 9 bases. This CDR3 comprises 15 residues. CDR1 is SGHRS, CDR2 YFSETQ, per germline. V shed 4 bases, J shed 6 bases, and the junction held 8 bases outside the gene matches.

CDR3 DNA sequence: TGTGCCAGCAGCCCATTACAGGGTGGGGATCAGCCCCAGCATTTT. It codes for CASSPLQGGDQPQHF. The rearrangement joins TRBV28 to TRBJ1-5; maybe TRBD1 (6 bases). The CDR3 loop spans 15 amino acids. Germline CDR1 is MDHEN and CDR2 is SYDVKM. V was trimmed by 6 bases and J by 5 bases, leaving 17 bases between them.

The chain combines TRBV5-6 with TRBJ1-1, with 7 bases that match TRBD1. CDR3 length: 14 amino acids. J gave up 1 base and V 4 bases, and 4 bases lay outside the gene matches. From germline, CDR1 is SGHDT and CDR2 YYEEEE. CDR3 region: CASSTDRENTEAFF. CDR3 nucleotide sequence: TGTGCCAGCAGCACAGACAGGGAGAACACTGAAGCTTTCTTT.

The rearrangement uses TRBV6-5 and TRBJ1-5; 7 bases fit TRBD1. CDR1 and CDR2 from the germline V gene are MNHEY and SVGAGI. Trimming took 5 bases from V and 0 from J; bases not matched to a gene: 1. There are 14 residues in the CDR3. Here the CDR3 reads CASSRDSSNQPQHF. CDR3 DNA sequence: TGTGCCAGCAGTAGGGACAGTAGCAATCAGCCCCAGCATTTT.

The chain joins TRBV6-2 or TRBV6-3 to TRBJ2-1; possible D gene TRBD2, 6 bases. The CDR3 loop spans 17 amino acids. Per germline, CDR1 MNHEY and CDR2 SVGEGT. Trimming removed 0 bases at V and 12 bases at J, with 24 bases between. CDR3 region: CASSYSLKPGTPLGQFF. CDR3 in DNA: TGTGCCAGCAGTTACTCGTTGAAACCCGGGACTCCCTTAGGGCAGTTCTTC.

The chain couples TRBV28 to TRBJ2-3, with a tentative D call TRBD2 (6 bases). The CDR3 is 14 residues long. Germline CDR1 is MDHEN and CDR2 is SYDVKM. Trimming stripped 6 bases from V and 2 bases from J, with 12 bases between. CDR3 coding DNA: TGTGCCAGCAGGGAGGGCGGCACCACAGATACGCAGTATTTT. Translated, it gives CASREGGTTDTQYF.

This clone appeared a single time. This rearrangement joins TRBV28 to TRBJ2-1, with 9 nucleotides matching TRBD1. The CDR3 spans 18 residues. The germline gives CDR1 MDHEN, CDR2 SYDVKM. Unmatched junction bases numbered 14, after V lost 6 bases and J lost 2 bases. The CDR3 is CASRTGTGLWLTYNEQFF. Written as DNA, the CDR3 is TGTGCCAGCAGAACCGGGACAGGGCTTTGGCTCACCTACAATGAGCAGTTCTTC.

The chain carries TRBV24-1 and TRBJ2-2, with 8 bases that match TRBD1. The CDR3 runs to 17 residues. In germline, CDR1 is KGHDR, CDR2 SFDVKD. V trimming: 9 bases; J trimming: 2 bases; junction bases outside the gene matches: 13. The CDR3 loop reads CATRGGQGKGNTGELFF. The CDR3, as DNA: TGTGCCACCCGAGGAGGACAGGGCAAGGGAAACACCGGGGAGCTGTTTTTT.

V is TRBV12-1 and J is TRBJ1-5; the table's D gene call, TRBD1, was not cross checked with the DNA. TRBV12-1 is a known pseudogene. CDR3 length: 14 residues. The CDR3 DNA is TGTGCCAGCAGCTTCAGGGATAGCAATCAGCCCCAGCATTTT. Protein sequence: CASSFRDSNQPQHF.

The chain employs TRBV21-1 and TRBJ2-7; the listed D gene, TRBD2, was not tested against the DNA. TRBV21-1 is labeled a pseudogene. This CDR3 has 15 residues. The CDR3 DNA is TGTGCCAGCAAAAGGGGACTAGCGGGGGCCTACGAGCAGTACGTC. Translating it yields CASKRGLAGAYEQYV.